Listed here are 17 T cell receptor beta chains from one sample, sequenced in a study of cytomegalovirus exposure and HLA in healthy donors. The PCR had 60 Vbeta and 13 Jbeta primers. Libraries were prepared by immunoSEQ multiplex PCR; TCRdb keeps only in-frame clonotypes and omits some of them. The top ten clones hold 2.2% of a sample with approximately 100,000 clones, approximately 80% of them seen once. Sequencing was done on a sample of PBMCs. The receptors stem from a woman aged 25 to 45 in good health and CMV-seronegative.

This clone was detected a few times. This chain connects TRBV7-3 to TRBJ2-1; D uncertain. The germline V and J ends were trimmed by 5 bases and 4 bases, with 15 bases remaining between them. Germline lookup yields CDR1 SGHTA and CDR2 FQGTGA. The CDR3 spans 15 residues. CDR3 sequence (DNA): TGTGCCAGCAGCCCCAATGTGGCAGGTTACAATGAGCAGTTCTTC. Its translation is CASSPNVAGYNEQFF.

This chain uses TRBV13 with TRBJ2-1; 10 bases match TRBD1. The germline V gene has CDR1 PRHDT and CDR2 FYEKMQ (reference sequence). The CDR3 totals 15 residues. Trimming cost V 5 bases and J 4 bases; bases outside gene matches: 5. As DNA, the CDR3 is TGTGCCAGCAGCCAGAGACAGGGGGCTTACAATGAGCAGTTCTTC. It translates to CASSQRQGAYNEQFF.

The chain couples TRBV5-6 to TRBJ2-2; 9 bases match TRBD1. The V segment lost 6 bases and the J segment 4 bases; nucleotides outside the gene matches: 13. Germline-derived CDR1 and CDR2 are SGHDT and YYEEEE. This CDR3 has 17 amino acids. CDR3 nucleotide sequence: TGTGCCAGCATCTGGAGTCTGGGGACAGGGCTCACCGGGGAGCTGTTTTTT. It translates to CASIWSLGTGLTGELFF.

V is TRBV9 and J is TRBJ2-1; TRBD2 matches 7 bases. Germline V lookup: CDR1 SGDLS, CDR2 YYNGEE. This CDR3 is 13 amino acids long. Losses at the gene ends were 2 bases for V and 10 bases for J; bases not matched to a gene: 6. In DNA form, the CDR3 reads TGTGCCAGCAGCGTTGGGGGACTAATGGAGCAGTTCTTC. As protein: CASSVGGLMEQFF.

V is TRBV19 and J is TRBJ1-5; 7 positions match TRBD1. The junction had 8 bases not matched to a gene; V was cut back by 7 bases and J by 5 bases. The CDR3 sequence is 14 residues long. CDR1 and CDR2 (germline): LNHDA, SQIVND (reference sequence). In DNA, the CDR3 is TGTGCCAGTAAAGGGGACAGACTTTATCAGCCCCAGCATTTT. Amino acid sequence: CASKGDRLYQPQHF.

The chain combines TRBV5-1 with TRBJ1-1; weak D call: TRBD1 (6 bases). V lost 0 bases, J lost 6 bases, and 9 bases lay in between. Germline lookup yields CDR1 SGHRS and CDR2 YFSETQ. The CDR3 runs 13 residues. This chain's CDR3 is CASSLGGGPEAFF. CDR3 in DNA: TGCGCCAGCAGCTTGGGGGGGGGCCCTGAAGCTTTCTTT.

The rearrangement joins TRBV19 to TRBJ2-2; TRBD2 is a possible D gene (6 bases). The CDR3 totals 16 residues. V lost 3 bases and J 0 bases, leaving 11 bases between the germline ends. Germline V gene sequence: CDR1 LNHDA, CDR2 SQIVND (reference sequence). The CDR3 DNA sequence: TGTGCCAGTAGTATCCGCGGGATAGCGAACACCGGGGAGCTGTTTTTT. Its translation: CASSIRGIANTGELFF.

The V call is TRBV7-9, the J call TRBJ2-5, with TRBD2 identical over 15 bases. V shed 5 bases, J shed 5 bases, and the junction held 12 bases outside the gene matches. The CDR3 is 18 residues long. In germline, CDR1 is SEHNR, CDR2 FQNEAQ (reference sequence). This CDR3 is CASSPPGLAGGSGETQYF. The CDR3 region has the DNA TGTGCCAGCAGCCCTCCGGGACTAGCGGGAGGTTCAGGGGAGACCCAGTACTTC.

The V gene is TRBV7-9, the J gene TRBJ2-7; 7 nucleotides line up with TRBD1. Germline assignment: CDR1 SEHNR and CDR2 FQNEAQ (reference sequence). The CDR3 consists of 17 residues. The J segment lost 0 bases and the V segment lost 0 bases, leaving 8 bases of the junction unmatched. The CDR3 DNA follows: TGTGCCAGCAGCTTAGCCTTCGAAGGGGGCGTCTCCTACGAGCAGTACTTC. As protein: CASSLAFEGGVSYEQYF.

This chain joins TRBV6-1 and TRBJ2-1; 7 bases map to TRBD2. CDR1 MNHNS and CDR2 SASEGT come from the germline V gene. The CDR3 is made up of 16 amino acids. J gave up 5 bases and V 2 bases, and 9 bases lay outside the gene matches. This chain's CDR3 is CASSESATSLHNEQFF. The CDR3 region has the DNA TGTGCCAGCAGTGAAAGTGCGACTAGCCTTCACAATGAGCAGTTCTTC.

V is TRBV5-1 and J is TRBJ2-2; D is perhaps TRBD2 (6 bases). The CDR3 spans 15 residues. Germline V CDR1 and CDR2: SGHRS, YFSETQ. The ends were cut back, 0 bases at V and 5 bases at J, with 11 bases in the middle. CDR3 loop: CASSLDRGRTGELFF. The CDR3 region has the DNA TGCGCCAGCAGCTTGGATAGAGGGAGGACCGGGGAGCTGTTTTTT.

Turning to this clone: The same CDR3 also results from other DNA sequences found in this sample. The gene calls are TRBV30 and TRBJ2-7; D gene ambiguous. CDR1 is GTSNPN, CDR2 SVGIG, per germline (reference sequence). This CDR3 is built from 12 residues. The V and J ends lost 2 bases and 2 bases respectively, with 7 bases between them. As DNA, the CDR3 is TGTGCCTGGAGTTCTAGTCCCTACGAGCAGTACTTC. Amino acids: CAWSSSPYEQYF.

In nucleotides, the CDR3 is TGCGCCAGCAGCCAGAATGGACAGTTCCAAGAGACCCAGTACTTC. It codes for CASSQNGQFQETQYF. The V and J genes are TRBV4-3 and TRBJ2-5, with a weak D call TRBD1 (6 bases). Germline values: CDR1 LGHNA, CDR2 YSLEER. V lost 3 bases, J lost 1 base, and 12 bases lay in between. This CDR3 contains 15 residues.

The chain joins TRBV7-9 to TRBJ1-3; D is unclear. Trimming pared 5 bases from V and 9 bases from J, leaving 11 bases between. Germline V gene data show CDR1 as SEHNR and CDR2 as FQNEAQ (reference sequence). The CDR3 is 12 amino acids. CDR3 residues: CASSDHGGTIYF. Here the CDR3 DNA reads TGTGCCAGCAGCGACCACGGCGGCACCATATATTTT.

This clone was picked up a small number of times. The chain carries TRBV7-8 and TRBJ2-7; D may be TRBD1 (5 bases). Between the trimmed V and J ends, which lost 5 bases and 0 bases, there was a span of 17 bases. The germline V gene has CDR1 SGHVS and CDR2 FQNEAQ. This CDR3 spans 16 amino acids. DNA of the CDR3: TGTGCCAGCAGCCCTAAGGACAACCCGAGCTCCTACGAGCAGTACTTC. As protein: CASSPKDNPSSYEQYF. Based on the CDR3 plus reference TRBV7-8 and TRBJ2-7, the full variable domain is GAGVSQSPRYKVAKRGQDVALRCDPISGHVSLFWYQQALGQGPEFLTYFQNEAQLDKSGLPSDRFFAERPEGSVSTLKIQRTQQEDSAVYLCASSPKDNPSSYEQYFGPGTRLTVT.

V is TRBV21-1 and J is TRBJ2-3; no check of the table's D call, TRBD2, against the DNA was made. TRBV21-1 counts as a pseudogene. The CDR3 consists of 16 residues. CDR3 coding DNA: TGTGCCAGCAGCAAATCGGCCCCTAGGTGGACAGATACGCAGTATTTT. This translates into CASSKSAPRWTDTQYF.

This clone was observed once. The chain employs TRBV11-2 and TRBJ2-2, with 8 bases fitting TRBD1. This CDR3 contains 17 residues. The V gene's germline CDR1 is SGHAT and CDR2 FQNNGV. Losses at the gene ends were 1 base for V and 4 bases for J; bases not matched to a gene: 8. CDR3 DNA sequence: TGTGCCAGCAGCTTAGTCGGTCGGACAGGGCCCACCGGGGAGCTGTTTTTT. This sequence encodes CASSLVGRTGPTGELFF. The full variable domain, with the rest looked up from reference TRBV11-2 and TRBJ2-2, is EAGVAQSPRYKIIEKRQSVAFWCNPISGHATLYWYQQILGQGPKLLIQFQNNGVVDDSQLPKDRFSAERLKGVDSTLKIQPAKLEDSAVYLCASSLVGRTGPTGELFFGEGSRLTVL.